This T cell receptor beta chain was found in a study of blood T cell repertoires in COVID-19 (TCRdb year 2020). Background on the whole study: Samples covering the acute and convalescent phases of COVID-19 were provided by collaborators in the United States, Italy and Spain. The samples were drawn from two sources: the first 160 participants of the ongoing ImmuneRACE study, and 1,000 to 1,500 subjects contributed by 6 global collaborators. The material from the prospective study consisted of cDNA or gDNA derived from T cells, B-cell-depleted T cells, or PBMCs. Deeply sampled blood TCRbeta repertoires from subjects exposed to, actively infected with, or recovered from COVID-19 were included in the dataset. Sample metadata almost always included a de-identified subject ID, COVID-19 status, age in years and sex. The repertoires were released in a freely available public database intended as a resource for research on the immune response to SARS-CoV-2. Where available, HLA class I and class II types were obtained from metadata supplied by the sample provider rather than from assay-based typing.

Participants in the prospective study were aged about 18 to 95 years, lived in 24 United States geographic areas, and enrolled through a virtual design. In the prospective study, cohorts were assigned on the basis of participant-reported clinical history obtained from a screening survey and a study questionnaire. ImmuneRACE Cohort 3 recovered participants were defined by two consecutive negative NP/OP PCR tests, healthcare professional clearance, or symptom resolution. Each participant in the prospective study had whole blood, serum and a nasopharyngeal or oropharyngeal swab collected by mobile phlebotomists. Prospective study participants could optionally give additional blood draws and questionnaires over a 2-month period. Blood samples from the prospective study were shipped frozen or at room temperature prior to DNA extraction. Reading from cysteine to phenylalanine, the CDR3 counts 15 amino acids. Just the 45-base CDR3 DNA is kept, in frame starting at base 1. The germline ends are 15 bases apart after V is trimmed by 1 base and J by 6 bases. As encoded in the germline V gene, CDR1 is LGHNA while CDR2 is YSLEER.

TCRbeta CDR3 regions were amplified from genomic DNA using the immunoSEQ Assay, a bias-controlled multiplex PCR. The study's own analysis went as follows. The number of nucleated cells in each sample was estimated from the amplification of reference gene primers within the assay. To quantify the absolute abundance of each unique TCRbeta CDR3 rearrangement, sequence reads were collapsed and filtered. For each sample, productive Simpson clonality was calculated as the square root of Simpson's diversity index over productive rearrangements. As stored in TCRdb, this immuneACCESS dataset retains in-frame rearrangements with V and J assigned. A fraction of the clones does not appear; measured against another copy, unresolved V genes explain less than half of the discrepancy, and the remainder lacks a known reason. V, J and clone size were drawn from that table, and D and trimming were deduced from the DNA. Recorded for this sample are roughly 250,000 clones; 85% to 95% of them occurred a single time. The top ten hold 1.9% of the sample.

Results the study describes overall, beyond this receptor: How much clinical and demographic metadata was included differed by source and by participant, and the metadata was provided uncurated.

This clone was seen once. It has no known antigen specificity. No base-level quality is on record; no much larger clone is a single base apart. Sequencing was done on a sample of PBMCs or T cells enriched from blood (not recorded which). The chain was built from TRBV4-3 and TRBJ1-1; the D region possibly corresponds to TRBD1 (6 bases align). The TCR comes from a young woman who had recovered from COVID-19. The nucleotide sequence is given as TGCGCCAGCAGCCAAGTGGAGGGGGGGATGCCTGAAGCTTTCTTT. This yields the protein CASSQVEGGMPEAFF.